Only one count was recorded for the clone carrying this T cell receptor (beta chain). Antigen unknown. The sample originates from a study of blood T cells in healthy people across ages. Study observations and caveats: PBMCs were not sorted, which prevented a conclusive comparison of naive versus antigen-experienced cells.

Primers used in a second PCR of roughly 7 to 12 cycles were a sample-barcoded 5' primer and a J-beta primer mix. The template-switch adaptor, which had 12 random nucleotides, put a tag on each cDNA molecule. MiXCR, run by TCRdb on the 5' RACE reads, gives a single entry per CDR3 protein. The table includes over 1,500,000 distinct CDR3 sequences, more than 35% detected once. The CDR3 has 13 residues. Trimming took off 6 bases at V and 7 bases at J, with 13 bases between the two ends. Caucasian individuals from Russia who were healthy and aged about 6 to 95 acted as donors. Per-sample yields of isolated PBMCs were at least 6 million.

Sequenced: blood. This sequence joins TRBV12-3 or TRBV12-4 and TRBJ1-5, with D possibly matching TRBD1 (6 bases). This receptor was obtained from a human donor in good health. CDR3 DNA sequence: TGTGCCAGCAGCTTTACAGGGCGACAGCCCCAGCATTTT. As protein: CASSFTGRQPQHF.